This entry lists 13 T cell receptor beta chains sequenced from one sample in a study of blood T cells in healthy people across ages. Then a second PCR, running roughly 7 to 11 cycles, was carried out with a sample-barcoded 5' primer and a J-beta primer mix. TCRdb re-analysed the 5' RACE reads in MiXCR, keeping a single row per CDR3 protein. The sample holds approximately 760,000 distinct CDR3 sequences, 20% to 25% seen once. These records were also assigned to another study, of T cells of mothers and their children.

Sequenced material: blood. The receptor source for this set is a boy aged 5-17 years in good health.

This clonotype was detected a few times. This chain links TRBV6-5 with TRBJ1-1; TRBD1 aligns across 8 bases. This CDR3 has 14 amino acids. Trimming took 6 bases from V and 7 from J; bases not matched to a gene: 10. Germline-derived CDR1 and CDR2 are MNHEY and SVGAGI. The CDR3 spells CASRRGRGRDEAFF. In DNA form, the CDR3 reads TGTGCCAGCAGGCGGGGCAGGGGGCGGGATGAAGCTTTCTTT.

The chain recombines TRBV10-3 with TRBJ1-3; D unresolved. With 5 bases removed from V and 0 bases from J, the gap between germline ends came to 8 bases. The germline CDR1 and CDR2 sequences are ENHRY and SYGVKD. CDR3 length: 14 residues. CDR3 sequence reads: CAISYQNSGNTIYF. The CDR3 coding sequence is TGTGCCATCAGTTATCAGAACTCTGGAAACACCATATATTTT.

This clonotype was counted between two and nine times. The rearrangement links TRBV7-2 to TRBJ2-5; 11 nucleotides match TRBD2. The germline V gene has CDR1 SGHTA and CDR2 FQGNSA. This CDR3 contains 14 residues. The V and J ends lost 6 bases and 5 bases, in that order; junction bases with no gene match: 5. This chain's CDR3 is CASRLTSGVETQYF. CDR3 sequence (DNA): TGTGCCAGCAGGTTGACTAGCGGGGTCGAGACCCAGTACTTC. Full variable domain (remainder filled in from reference TRBV7-2 and TRBJ2-5): GAGVSQSPSNKVTEKGKDVELRCDPISGHTALYWYRQSLGQGLEFLIYFQGNSAPDKSGLPSDRFSAERTGGSVSTLTIQRTQQEDSAVYLCASRLTSGVETQYFGPGTRLLVL.

This clonotype was found a few times. The gene calls are TRBV6-6 and TRBJ2-3, with 12 bases that match TRBD2. V gave up 5 bases and J gave up 3 bases; unmatched junction bases: 6. Germline V gene sequence: CDR1 MNHNY, CDR2 SVGAGI (reference sequence). This CDR3 spans 16 amino acids. The CDR3 reads CASSPTSGRLTDTQYF. As DNA, the CDR3 is TGTGCCAGCAGTCCGACTAGCGGGAGATTGACAGATACGCAGTATTTT.

The chain is built from TRBV15 and TRBJ2-3, with 9 bases aligning to TRBD2. The junction had 10 bases not matched to a gene; V was cut back by 0 bases and J by 15 bases. The germline CDR1 and CDR2 sequences are LNHNV and YYDKDF (reference sequence). The length of the CDR3 is 14 residues. The CDR3 is CATSRDSGRRGGYF. In DNA form, the CDR3 reads TGTGCCACCAGCAGAGATAGCGGGAGACGAGGGGGATATTTT.

The chain carries TRBV15 and TRBJ1-1; maybe TRBD1 (6 bases). CDR1 and CDR2 from the germline V gene are LNHNV and YYDKDF (reference sequence). The CDR3 totals 15 residues. Trimming pared 5 bases from V and 6 bases from J, leaving 19 bases between. The CDR3: CATSSLRDGGSEAFF. CDR3 nucleotides: TGTGCCACCAGCTCTCTCCGTGACGGGGGCTCTGAAGCTTTCTTT.

The rearrangement uses TRBV2 and TRBJ1-2; no definite D call. The V end lost 2 bases, the J end lost 3 bases, and 16 bases lay between the germline ends. CDR1 SNHLY and CDR2 FYNNEI come from the germline V gene. The CDR3 length is 16 residues. CDR3 DNA: TGTGCCAGCAGTGAAAATTGGAGAAGTTCGGACTATGGCTACACCTTC. It is translated as CASSENWRSSDYGYTF. The complete variable domain, with remaining parts taken from reference TRBV2 and TRBJ1-2, reads EPEVTQTPSHQVTQMGQEVILRCVPISNHLYFYWYRQILGQKVEFLVSFYNNEISEKSEIFDDQFSVERPDGSNFTLKIRSTKLEDSAMYFCASSENWRSSDYGYTFGSGTRLTVV.

This clonotype came up a few times. V is TRBV6-1 and J is TRBJ2-5; 7 bases line up with TRBD1. V lost 2 bases, J lost 4 bases, and 4 bases stayed unmatched. Germline V gene data show CDR1 as MNHNS and CDR2 as SASEGT. This CDR3 comprises 14 residues. Written as DNA, the CDR3 is TGTGCCAGCAGTGAATGGAACAGGGGAGAGACCCAGTACTTC. It specifies CASSEWNRGETQYF.

This clonotype was recorded only once. The V gene is TRBV27, the J gene TRBJ2-3, with D perhaps matching TRBD1 (5 bases). V dropped 8 bases and J dropped 0 bases, with 12 bases sitting between them. Germline V gene lookup returns CDR1 MNHEY and CDR2 SMNVEV (reference sequence). CDR3 length: 14 residues. The CDR3 loop reads CASGHLTSTDTQYF. The CDR3 DNA is TGTGCCAGCGGACACCTCACTAGCACAGATACGCAGTATTTT.

CDR3 coding DNA: TGTGCCAGCAGCTTAGCTGGACCAGCTTCCTACAATGAGCAGTTCTTC. Translated: CASSLAGPASYNEQFF. The chain uses TRBV7-2 and TRBJ2-1; D not certain. V lost 0 bases to trimming and J lost 1 base, with 10 bases between them. Germline lookup yields CDR1 SGHTA and CDR2 FQGNSA. This CDR3 contains 16 residues.

This clonotype was seen a handful of times. V gene TRBV7-9 combines with J gene TRBJ2-7; D remains unclear. Trimming pared 0 bases from V and 0 bases from J, leaving 6 bases between. Germline loops: CDR1 SEHNR, CDR2 FQNEAQ (reference sequence). This CDR3 has 14 residues. This chain's CDR3 is CASSLAFPSYEQYF. CDR3 coding DNA: TGTGCCAGCAGCTTAGCCTTCCCCTCCTACGAGCAGTACTTC. Filled out from reference TRBV7-9 and TRBJ2-7, the complete variable domain reads DTGVSQNPRHKITKRGQNVTFRCDPISEHNRLYWYRQTLGQGPEFLTYFQNEAQLEKSRLLSDRFSAERPKGSFSTLEIQRTEQGDSAMYLCASSLAFPSYEQYFGPGTRLTVT.

This chain links TRBV7-3 with TRBJ2-1, with 9 positions matching TRBD2. J was trimmed by 4 bases and V by 7 bases; bases with no gene match: 8. CDR1 is SGHTA and CDR2 is FQGTGA in the germline V gene. CDR3 length: 15 residues. The CDR3 sequence: CASMKGAGGYNEQFF. As DNA, the CDR3 is TGTGCCAGCATGAAAGGGGCGGGAGGGTACAATGAGCAGTTCTTC.

In this sample, this clonotype turned up a few times. The chain carries TRBV5-5 and TRBJ2-3, with D possibly being TRBD2 (6 bases). The V gene's germline CDR1 is SGHKS and CDR2 YYEKEE (reference sequence). Trimming stripped 2 bases from V and 6 bases from J, with 19 bases between. This CDR3 comprises 16 residues. CDR3 coding DNA: TGTGCCAGCAGCTTTCTGCCTAGCGCCTTTGTCGATACGCAGTATTTT. Protein sequence: CASSFLPSAFVDTQYF. The full variable domain, its missing parts supplied by reference TRBV5-5 and TRBJ2-3, is DAGVTQSPTHLIKTRGQQVTLRCSPISGHKSVSWYQQVLGQGPQFIFQYYEKEERGRGNFPDRFSARQFPNYSSELNVNALLLGDSALYLCASSFLPSAFVDTQYFGPGTRLTVL.